The clone carrying this T cell receptor (beta chain) was detected only a few times. V was shortened by 4 bases and J by 6 bases, with 11 bases between the two germline ends. CDR3 size: 13 residues. CDR1 SGHTA and CDR2 FQGNSA come from the germline V gene. The sample comes from a study of blood T cell repertoires in COVID-19. Overall study context: Samples representing acute and convalescent COVID-19 were sourced from the United States, Italy and Spain. The analysed material was cDNA or gDNA that came from T cells, B-cell-depleted T cells, or PBMCs.

In the authors' workflow: The authors estimated nucleated cell counts from reference gene primer amplification. Produced via immunoSEQ multiplex PCR; TCRdb's table is partial and in-frame only. V and J calls and clone size are copied from that table; D and trimming were computed from the DNA. The table includes approximately 93,000 clones, over 70% detected once. Sequenced: peripheral blood. The origin of this receptor is a woman of 80 years or more with acute or convalescent COVID-19. V and J are TRBV7-2 and TRBJ2-3; perhaps TRBD2 as D (6 bases). The CDR3 spells CASSYGRGDTQYF. CDR3 in DNA: TGTGCCAGCAGCTATGGCCGGGGGGATACGCAGTATTTT.